The 2 T cell receptor beta chains reported below all come from one sample, sequenced in a study of T cells in localized non-small cell lung cancer (dated by TCRdb to 2018 to 2020). Library preparation used the immunoSEQ multiplex PCR assay. The table comes from immuneACCESS by way of TCRdb, which keeps in-frame sequences with V and J called. Part of the clones is missing from these tables; in studies checked, under half for an unresolved V gene and the rest for unknown reasons. This sample is represented by about 3,500 clones; roughly a fifth of them were singletons. The top ten clones comprise 5.5% of the sample. The source material was lung tumor tissue, sampled before any cancer treatment. These receptors were obtained from a female donor of 60 years or more with stage II lung adenocarcinoma.

The chain employs TRBV11-3 and TRBJ1-2, with D perhaps matching TRBD1 (5 bases). The CDR3 totals 14 residues. Trimming left V 3 bases short and J 4 bases short, with 12 bases between. The V gene's germline CDR1 is SGHNT and CDR2 YENEEA. The CDR3 DNA follows: TGTGCCAGCAGCTTGGAGGGACCCGTCTATGGCTACACCTTC. It codes for CASSLEGPVYGYTF.

This clone has only a few counts. The chain couples TRBV6-8 to TRBJ2-4; D gene ambiguous. Trimming shortened V by 4 bases and J by 0 bases, and 4 bases separated the two germline ends. CDR1 and CDR2 (germline): MNHGY, SAAAGT. This CDR3 region has 13 residues. The CDR3 coding sequence is TGTGCCAGCAGTTGGGCAGCCAAAAACATTCAGTACTTC. Amino acid sequence: CASSWAAKNIQYF.